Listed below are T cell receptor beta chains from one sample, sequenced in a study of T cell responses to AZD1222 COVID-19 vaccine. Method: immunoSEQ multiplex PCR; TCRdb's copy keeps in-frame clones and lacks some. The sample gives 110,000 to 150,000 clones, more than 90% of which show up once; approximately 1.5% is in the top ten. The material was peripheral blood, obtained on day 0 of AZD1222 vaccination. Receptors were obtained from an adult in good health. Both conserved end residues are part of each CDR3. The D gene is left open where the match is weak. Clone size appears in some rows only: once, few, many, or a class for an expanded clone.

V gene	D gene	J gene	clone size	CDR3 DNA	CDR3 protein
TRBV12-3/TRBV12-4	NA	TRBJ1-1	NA	TGTGCCAGCAGCCTGGACACCCCGATTGAAGCTTTCTTT	CASSLDTPIEAFF
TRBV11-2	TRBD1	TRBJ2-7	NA	TGTGCCAGCAGCTTTGCGACAGGGGGTTCCTACGAGCAGTACTTC	CASSFATGGSYEQYF
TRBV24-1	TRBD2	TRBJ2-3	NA	TGTGCCACCAGTGATCCTAGCGGGAGGGCGGGCACAGATACGCAGTATTTT	CATSDPSGRAGTDTQYF
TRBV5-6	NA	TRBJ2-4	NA	TGTGCCAGCAGCTTAAGGCTCGGGAACATTCAGTACTTC	CASSLRLGNIQYF
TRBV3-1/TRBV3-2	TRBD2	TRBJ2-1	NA	TGTGCCAGCTCAGGGTTGGGTCTTGGACTAGCGGGACCGAATGAGCAGTTCTTC	CASSGLGLGLAGPNEQFF
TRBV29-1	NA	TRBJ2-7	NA	TGCAGCGTTTACGAGGGGTCAAACTACGAGCAGTACTTC	CSVYEGSNYEQYF
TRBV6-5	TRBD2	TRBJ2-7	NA	TGTGCCAGCAGGCAATTAGCGGGAGCCTACGAGCAGTACTTC	CASRQLAGAYEQYF
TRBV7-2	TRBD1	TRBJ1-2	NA	TGTGCCAGCACCTCGGACAGGGACGGCTACACCTTC	CASTSDRDGYTF
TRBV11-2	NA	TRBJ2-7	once	TGTGCCAGCAGGCGCCTCCGGGGCAGGACCACCTACGAGCAGTACTTC	CASRRLRGRTTYEQYF
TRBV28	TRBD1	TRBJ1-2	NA	TGTGCCAGCAGTTTAGCGACAGGGGGCGGCTACACCTTC	CASSLATGGGYTF
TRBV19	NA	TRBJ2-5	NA	TGTGCCAGTATAGCAGGGATAGAGACCCAGTACTTC	CASIAGIETQYF
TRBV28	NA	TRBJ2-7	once	TGTGCCAGCAGTTTATCCTTCCTAAATCCAAGCAGTAGCTCCTACGAGCAGTACTTC	CASSLSFLNPSSSSYEQYF
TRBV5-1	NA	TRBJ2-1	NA	TGCGCCAGCAGCTTCGGAAACAGCGTAGGATCCTACAATGAGCAGTTCTTC	CASSFGNSVGSYNEQFF
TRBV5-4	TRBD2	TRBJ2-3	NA	TGTGCCAGCAGCTTGGGTAGCGGGAGGGACACAGATACGCAGTATTTT	CASSLGSGRDTDTQYF
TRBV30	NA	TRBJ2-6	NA	TGTGCCTGGAGCCACTACCCCGGGGCCAACGTCCTGACTTTC	CAWSHYPGANVLTF
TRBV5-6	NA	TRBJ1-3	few	TGTGCCAGCAGCTTGGTGGCCGGGATAGCGGACACCATATATTTT	CASSLVAGIADTIYF
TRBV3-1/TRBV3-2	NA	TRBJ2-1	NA	TGTGCCAGCAGCCGCTCTAGGATGATCGATGAGCAGTTCTTC	CASSRSRMIDEQFF
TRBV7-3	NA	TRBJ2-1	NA	TGTGCCAGCAGCTTAGATAGCGATGAGCAGTTCTTC	CASSLDSDEQFF
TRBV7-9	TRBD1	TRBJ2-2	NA	TGTGCCAGCAGCCGGGACAGGGAGAAATACCGGGAGCTGTTTTTT	CASSRDREKYRELFF
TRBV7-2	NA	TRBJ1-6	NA	TGTGCCAGCAGCTTATTTGGACGGGAAAATTCACCCCTCCACTTT	CASSLFGRENSPLHF
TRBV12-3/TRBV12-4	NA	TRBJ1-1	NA	TGTGCCAGCAGTCCCCAGGGTTTATCTGAAGCTTTCTTT	CASSPQGLSEAFF
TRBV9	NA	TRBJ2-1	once	TGTGCCAGCAGCGTAGCTGACTACAATGAGCAGTTCTTC	CASSVADYNEQFF
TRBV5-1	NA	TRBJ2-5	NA	TGCGCCAGCACCCTCGGGGTAGAAGAGACCCAGTACTTC	CASTLGVEETQYF
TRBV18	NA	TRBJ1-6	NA	TGTGCCAGCTCACCTACCGGAGATCTAGGATCACCCCTCCACTTT	CASSPTGDLGSPLHF
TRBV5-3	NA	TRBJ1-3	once	TGTGCCAGAAGCGGGCCCGGAAGCACCATATATTTT	CARSGPGSTIYF
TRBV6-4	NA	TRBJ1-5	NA	TGTGCCAGCAGCTACACGCAGGACTCGCCCCAGCATTTT	CASSYTQDSPQHF
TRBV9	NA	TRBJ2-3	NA	TGTGCCAGCAGCGTAGTACAGCAAGCTAGCACAGATACGCAGTATTTT	CASSVVQQASTDTQYF
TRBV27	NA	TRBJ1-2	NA	TGTGCCAGCAGGGGGTCACAGTATGGCTACACCTTC	CASRGSQYGYTF
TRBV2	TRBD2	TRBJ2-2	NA	TGTGCCAGCAGTGGCCTAGCGGGAGTACCCAACACCGGGGAGCTGTTTTTT	CASSGLAGVPNTGELFF
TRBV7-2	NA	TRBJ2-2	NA	TGTGCCAGCAGCGACTCGACACGGGGCACCGGGGAGCTGTTTTTT	CASSDSTRGTGELFF
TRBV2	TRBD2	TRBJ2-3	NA	TGTGCTACGGGGGGGGTGGTTGGGACAGATACGCAGTATTTT	CATGGVVGTDTQYF
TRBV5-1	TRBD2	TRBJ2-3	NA	TGCGCCAGCAGCTTGGGCGGGAGGTTTGTAGATACGCAGTATTTT	CASSLGGRFVDTQYF
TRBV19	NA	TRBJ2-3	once	TGTGCCAGCAGAAGCCGGGGAGAGGGTACGCAGTATTTT	CASRSRGEGTQYF
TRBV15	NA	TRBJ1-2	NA	TGTGCCACCAGCCTCGAGACACGAGGGGGCTATGGCTACACCTTC	CATSLETRGGYGYTF
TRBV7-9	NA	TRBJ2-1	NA	TGTGCCAGCAGCCCGACCCCCGGACAAGGCTACAATGAGCAGTTCTTC	CASSPTPGQGYNEQFF
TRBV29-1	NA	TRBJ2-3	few	TGCAGCGTACAGGACGGGGGCACAGATACGCAGTATTTT	CSVQDGGTDTQYF
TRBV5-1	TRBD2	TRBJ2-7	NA	TGCGCCAGCAGCCGGACTAGCGGGAACTACGAGCAGTACTTC	CASSRTSGNYEQYF
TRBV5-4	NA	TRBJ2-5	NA	TGTGCCAGCAGCTTAAAGGCAGGTGAGACCCAGTACTTC	CASSLKAGETQYF
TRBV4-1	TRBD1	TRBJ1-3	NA	TGCGCCAGCAGCCAAGGACCGGGACAGCCAATAAACACCATATATTTT	CASSQGPGQPINTIYF
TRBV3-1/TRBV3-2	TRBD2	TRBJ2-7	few	TGTGCCAGCAGCTATCGAGGAGGCGGGAGCTCCTACGAGCAGTACTTC	CASSYRGGGSSYEQYF